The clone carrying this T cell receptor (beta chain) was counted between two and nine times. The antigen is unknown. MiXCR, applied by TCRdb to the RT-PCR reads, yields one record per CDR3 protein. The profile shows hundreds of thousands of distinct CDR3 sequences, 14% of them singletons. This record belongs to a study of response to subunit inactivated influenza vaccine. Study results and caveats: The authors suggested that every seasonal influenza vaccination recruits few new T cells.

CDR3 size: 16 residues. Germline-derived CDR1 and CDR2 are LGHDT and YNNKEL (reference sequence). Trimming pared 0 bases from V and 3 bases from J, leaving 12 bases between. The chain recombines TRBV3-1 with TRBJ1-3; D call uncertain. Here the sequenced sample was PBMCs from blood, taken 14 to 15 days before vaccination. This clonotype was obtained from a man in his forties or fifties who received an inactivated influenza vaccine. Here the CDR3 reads CASSQEPGLGGNTIYF. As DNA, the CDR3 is TGTGCCAGCAGCCAAGAACCGGGTTTGGGTGGAAACACCATATATTTT. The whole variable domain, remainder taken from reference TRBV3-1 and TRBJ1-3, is DTAVSQTPKYLVTQMGNDKSIKCEQNLGHDTMYWYKQDSKKFLKIMFSYNNKELIINETVPNRFSPKSPDKAHLNLHINSLELGDSAVYFCASSQEPGLGGNTIYFGEGSWLTVV.